This T cell receptor beta chain was found in a study of shared clonotypes between healthy human individuals. Study overall: The donor pool was made up of two women and three men aged 18 to 49.

The naive CD8 fraction comprised CD45RO-negative cells positively selected for CCR7 and excluded terminally differentiated effector memory CD45RA+ cells. Study conclusions and caveats: Sharing across four donors was highest in naive CD4 (around 5%) and lowest in memory CD8 (roughly 0.4%). Among the subsets, naive ones generally showed larger estimated richness than memory ones.

CDR1 and CDR2 from the germline V gene are SGHDT and YYEEEE. The CDR3 consists of 14 residues. With V trimmed by 4 bases and J by 4 bases, 6 bases remained unmatched. Details on this clone: What it binds is unknown.

The assay was immunoSEQ multiplex PCR, and TCRdb's table has in-frame clones only and misses some. The repertoire includes millions of clones, 85% to 95% of them detected once, and about 1.1% sits in the top ten. The receptor was isolated from a young man in good health. What was sequenced was naive CD8+ T cells sorted from blood. The chain is built from TRBV5-6 and TRBJ2-7; 9 bases match TRBD1. Written as DNA, the CDR3 is TGTGCCAGCAGCATACAGGGGGCCGGGTACGAGCAGTACTTC. This encodes CASSIQGAGYEQYF.